Described below is a single T cell receptor beta chain sequence and its context. This clonotype was counted ten times or more. The target of this receptor is not known. No much larger clone exists at a distance of one base, and base qualities are not known. These data belong to a study of human T cells and chemical hapten exposure (dated by TCRdb to about 2021). Study-wide context: For sensitization, 2% DPC in acetone was applied to a roughly 2 cm by roughly 2 cm area of upper inner arm skin. The patient cohort, mostly female, included alopecia areata with under or over 50% scalp involvement, alopecia totalis and alopecia universalis. This study followed changes in the peripheral blood TCR repertoire in vivo during primary and secondary sensitization of alopecia patients to the hapten diphenylcyclopropenone (DPC). Patch tests used Finn chambers with 0.01% DPC on the upper back, scored after 6 days by International Contact Dermatitis Research Group standards. Throughout the approximately 26-week study period, patients were also given weekly therapeutic DPC doses on the scalp. Blood samples were taken from patients before sensitization (week 0) and then at 2, 6 and about 24 weeks after DPC sensitization. Roughly 30 alopecia patients provided blood for TCR sequencing at one to four time points (pre-sensitization, 2, 6 and 24 weeks). Libraries were pooled for sequencing, and variation in per-sample TCR yields was attributed mainly to small differences in library volumes within the pool. Findings and caveats that apply to the study as a whole: Because all patients had alopecia, a presumed autoimmune disease, the immune response of the patients might differ from that of healthy individuals. A positive correlation was found between the number of PT1 expanded TCRs and patch test score, with significance reached at thresholds 8, 16 and 32 but not 4. Significantly more large CDR3 similarity clusters were formed by expanded TCRs than by pre-sensitization or healthy control sets, consistent with antigen-driven responses. Repeated subsampling changed both the strength of the expansion versus patch-test correlation and the threshold at which that correlation became significant. No change with DPC sensitization was found in the number of TCRs above 1 in 1000 frequency, and no evidence of global repertoire structure alterations was found.

According to the study, the label for this sample's time point signals: patch test 1, 2 weeks after DPC sensitization. This sample's treatment or condition label indicates: therapeutic diphenylcyclopropenone sensitization with weekly scalp DPC. At each patch-test visit, blood was drawn before the patch test was applied. Patients were eligible if aged 18 to 70, diagnosed with alopecia and judged suitable for DPC therapy, and pregnant patients were excluded. Total RNA was isolated from unfractionated whole blood collected in Tempus Blood RNA tubes. The CDR3 covers 15 residues, taking in both the cysteine and the phenylalanine. This entry keeps only the CDR3 DNA: 45 bases, framed from base 1. Sequences LGHNT (CDR1) and FRNRAP (CDR2) are obtained from the germline V gene. V loses 5 bases of germline sequence and J loses 6 bases, and the interval between the two ends is 17 bases. Library creation used RACE. Sequencing was performed on a NextSeq 500. During library preparation, unique molecular identifiers were attached to individual cDNA molecules so that TCRs could be counted quantitatively and reproducibly. Both TCR alpha and TCR beta chains were sequenced from each blood RNA sample. In the source study's methods: The median number of TCRs per sample was 95,638, ranging from roughly 20,000 to 690,600. V, J and CDR3 annotation of the TCR reads was carried out using the Decombinator software suite. For PS versus PT1 abundance plots, all samples were subsampled to the same number of TCRs (28,000). TCRs were defined as expanded if absent before sensitization and observed at least eight times at the 2-week time point. The public reads were quality trimmed at Q25 with fastp and then assembled into clones with MiXCR by TCRdb, keeping productive beta chains. Every distinct CDR3 protein forms one entry, paired with its most common genes and DNA. TCRdb, not the authors, supplied the V and J calls. This sample is represented by about 57,000 distinct CDR3 sequences; about 9.3% of them were singletons. The ten largest clones represent less than 15% of the sample.

The sample in question was whole blood, obtained in connection with sensitization to the hapten diphenylcyclopropenone (DPC). This receptor was obtained from a woman in her 40s with alopecia areata. Some clones in this sample may be carry-over from other donors' samples. The chain joins TRBV12-5 to TRBJ2-1; the best D guess is TRBD1, with 6 bases matching. CDR3 loop: CASGPGTRIFNEQFF. The DNA sequence is TGTGCTAGTGGTCCCGGGACACGGATCTTCAATGAGCAGTTCTTC.